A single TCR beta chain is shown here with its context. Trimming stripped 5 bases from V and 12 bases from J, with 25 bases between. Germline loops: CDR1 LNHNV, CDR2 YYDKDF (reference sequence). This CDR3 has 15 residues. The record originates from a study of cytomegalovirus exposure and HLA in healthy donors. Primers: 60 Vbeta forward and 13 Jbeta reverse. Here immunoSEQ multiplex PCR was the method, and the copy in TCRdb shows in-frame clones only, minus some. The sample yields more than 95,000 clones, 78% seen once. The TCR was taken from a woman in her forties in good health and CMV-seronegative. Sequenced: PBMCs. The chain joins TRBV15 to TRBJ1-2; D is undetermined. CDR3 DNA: TGTGCCACCAGCCCAAGGGTACAACCTCCGGAGGGCCACACCTTC. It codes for CATSPRVQPPEGHTF.